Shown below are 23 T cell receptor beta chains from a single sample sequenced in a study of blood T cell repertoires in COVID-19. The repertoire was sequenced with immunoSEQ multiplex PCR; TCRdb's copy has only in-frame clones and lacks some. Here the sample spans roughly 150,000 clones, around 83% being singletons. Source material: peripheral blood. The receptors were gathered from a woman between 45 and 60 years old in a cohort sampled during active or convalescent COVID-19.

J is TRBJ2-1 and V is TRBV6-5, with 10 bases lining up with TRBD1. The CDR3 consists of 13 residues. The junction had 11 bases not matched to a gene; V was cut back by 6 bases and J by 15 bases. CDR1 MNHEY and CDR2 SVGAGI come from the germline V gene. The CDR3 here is CASRPTGGVRLFF. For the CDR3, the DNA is TGTGCCAGCAGACCGACAGGGGGCGTTAGGCTGTTCTTC.

The CDR3 loop is CASSLLGELFF. The CDR3 bases are TGCGCCAGCAGCCTTCTCGGGGAGCTGTTTTTT. The chain is built from TRBV10-2 and TRBJ2-2; D not resolved. Germline CDR1 and CDR2: WSHSY and SAAADI. The CDR3 extends over 11 amino acids. Trimming left V 6 bases short and J 7 bases short, with 6 bases between.

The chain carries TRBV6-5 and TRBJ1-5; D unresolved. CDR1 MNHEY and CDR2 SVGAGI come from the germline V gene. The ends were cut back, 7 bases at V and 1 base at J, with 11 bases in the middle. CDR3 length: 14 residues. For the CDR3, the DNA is TGTGCCAGCAAGACCCGACAAAGCAATCAGCCCCAGCATTTT. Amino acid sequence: CASKTRQSNQPQHF.

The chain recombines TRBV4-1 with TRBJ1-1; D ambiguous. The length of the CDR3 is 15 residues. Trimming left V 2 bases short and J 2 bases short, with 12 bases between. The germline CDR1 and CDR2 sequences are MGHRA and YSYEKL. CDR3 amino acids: CASSQWMTTNTEAFF. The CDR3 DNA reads TGCGCCAGCAGCCAATGGATGACAACCAACACTGAAGCTTTCTTT.

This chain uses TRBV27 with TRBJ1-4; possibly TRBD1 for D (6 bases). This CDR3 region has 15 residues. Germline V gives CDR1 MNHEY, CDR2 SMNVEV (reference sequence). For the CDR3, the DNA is TGTGACTTGAGGGGGTTCCCGTATACGGGTGAAAAACTGTTTTTT. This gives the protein CDLRGFPYTGEKLFF. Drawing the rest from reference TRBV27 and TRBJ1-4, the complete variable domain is EAQVTQNPRYLITVTGKKLTVTCSQNMNHEYMSWYRQDPGLGLRQIYYSMNVEVTDKGDVPEGYKVSRKEKRNFPLILESPSPNQTSLYFCDLRGFPYTGEKLFFGSGTQLSVL.

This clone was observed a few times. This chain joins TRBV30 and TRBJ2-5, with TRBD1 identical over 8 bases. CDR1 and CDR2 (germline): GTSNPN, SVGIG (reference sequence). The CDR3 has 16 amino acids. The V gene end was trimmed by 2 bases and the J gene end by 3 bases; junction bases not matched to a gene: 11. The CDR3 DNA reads TGTGCCTGGAGTTCTGATTTGGGGACAGGAAAAGAGACCCAGTACTTC. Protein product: CAWSSDLGTGKETQYF. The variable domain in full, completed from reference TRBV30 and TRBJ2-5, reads SQTIHQWPATLVQPVGSPLSLECTVEGTSNPNLYWYRQAAGRGLQLLFYSVGIGQISSEVPQNLSASRPQDRQFILSSKKLLLSDSGFYLCAWSSDLGTGKETQYFGPGTRLLVL.

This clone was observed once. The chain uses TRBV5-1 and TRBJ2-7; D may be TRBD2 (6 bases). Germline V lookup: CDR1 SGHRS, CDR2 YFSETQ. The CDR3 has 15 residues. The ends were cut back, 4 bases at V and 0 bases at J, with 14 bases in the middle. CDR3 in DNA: TGCGCCAGCAGCGGAGGTGGGGGGAGCTCCTACGAGCAGTACTTC. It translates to CASSGGGGSSYEQYF.

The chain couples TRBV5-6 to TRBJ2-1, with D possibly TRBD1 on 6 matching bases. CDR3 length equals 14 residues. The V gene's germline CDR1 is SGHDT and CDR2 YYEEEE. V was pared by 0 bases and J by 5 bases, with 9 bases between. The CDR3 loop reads CASSLGWTDNEQFF. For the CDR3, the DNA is TGTGCCAGCAGCTTGGGTTGGACAGACAATGAGCAGTTCTTC.

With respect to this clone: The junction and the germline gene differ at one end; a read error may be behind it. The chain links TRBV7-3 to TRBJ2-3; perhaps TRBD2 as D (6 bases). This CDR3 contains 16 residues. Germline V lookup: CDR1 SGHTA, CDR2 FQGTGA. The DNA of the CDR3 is TGTGCCAGCAGCGCTAACAGACAAGGAGGGTCAGAGACGCAGTATTTT. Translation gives CASSANRQGGSETQYF. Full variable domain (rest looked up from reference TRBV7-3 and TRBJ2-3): GAGVSQTPSNKVTEKGKYVELRCDPISGHTALYWYRQSLGQGPEFLIYFQGTGAADDSGLPNDRFFAVRPEGSVSTLKIQRTERGDSAVYLCASSANRQGGSETQYFGPGTRLTVL.

CDR3: CASSSQPGLAGFTDTQYF. Written as DNA, the CDR3 is TGTGCCAGCAGTTCTCAACCGGGACTAGCGGGGTTTACAGATACGCAGTATTTT. The chain has TRBV28 and TRBJ2-3; 13 bases match TRBD2. The CDR3 has 18 residues. The germline CDR1 and CDR2 sequences are MDHEN and SYDVKM. J lost 3 bases, V lost 4 bases, and 10 bases had no gene match. The entire variable domain, with the rest obtained from reference TRBV28 and TRBJ2-3, is as follows: DVKVTQSSRYLVKRTGEKVFLECVQDMDHENMFWYRQDPGLGLRLIYFSYDVKMKEKGDIPEGYSVSREKKERFSLILESASTNQTSMYLCASSSQPGLAGFTDTQYFGPGTRLTVL.

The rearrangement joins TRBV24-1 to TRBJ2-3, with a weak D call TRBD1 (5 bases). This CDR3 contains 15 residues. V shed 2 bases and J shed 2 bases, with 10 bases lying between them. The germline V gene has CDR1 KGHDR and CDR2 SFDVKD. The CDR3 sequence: CATSDWQGNTDTQYF. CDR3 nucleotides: TGTGCCACCAGTGATTGGCAGGGAAACACAGATACGCAGTATTTT.

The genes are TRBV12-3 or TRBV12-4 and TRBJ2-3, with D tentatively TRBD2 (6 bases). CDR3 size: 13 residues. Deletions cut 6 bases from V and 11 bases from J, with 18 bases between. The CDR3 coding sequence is TGTGCCAGCAGGCGCTGGGGGACTTTGAAGCAGTATTTT. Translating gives CASRRWGTLKQYF.

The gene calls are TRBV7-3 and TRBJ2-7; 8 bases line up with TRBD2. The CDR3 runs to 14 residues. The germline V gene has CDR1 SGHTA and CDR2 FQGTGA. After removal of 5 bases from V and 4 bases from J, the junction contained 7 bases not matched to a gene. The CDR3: CASSLTGTSYEQYF. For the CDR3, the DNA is TGTGCCAGCAGCCTTACCGGGACTAGTTACGAGCAGTACTTC.

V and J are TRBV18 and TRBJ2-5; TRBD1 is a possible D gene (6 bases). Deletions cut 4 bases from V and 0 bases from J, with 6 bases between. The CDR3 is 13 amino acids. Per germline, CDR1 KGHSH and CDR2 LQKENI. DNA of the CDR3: TGTGCCAGCTCACGGACAGACCAAGAGACCCAGTACTTC. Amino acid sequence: CASSRTDQETQYF.

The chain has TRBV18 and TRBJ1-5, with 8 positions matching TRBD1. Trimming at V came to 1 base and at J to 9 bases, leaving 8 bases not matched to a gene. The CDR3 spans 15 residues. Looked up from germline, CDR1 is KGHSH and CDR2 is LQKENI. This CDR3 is CASSPLGQVMSPQHF. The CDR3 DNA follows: TGTGCCAGCTCACCACTGGGACAGGTAATGTCGCCCCAGCATTTT. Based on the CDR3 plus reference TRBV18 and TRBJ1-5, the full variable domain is NAGVMQNPRHLVRRRGQEARLRCSPMKGHSHVYWYRQLPEEGLKFMVYLQKENIIDESGMPKERFSAEFPKEGPSILRIQQVVRGDSAAYFCASSPLGQVMSPQHFGDGTRLSIL.

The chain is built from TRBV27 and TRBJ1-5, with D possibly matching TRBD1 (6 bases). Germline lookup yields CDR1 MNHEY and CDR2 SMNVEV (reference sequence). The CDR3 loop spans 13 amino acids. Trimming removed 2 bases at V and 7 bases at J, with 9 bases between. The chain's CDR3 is CASSLTGHQPQHF. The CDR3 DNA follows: TGTGCCAGCAGTTTAACAGGGCACCAGCCCCAGCATTTT.

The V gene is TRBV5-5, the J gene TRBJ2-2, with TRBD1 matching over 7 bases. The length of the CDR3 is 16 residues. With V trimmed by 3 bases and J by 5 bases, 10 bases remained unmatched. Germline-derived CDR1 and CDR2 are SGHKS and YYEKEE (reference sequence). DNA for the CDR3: TGTGCCAGCAGCTCGAGACAGGGCCCTGGTACCGGGGAGCTGTTTTTT. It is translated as CASSSRQGPGTGELFF.

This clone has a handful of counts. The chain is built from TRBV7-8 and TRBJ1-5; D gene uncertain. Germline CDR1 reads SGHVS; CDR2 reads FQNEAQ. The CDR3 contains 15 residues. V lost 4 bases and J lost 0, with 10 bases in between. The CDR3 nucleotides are TGTGCCAGCAGCTCCCGGGAGGGTAGCAATCAGCCCCAGCATTTT. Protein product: CASSSREGSNQPQHF. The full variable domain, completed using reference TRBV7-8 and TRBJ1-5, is GAGVSQSPRYKVAKRGQDVALRCDPISGHVSLFWYQQALGQGPEFLTYFQNEAQLDKSGLPSDRFFAERPEGSVSTLKIQRTQQEDSAVYLCASSSREGSNQPQHFGDGTRLSIL.

CDR3 coding DNA: TGTGCCTGGGGCAGGGGACAGAGCTCTGGAAACACCATATATTTT. Amino acid sequence: CAWGRGQSSGNTIYF. The genes are TRBV30 and TRBJ1-3, with TRBD1 matching over 7 bases. This CDR3 comprises 15 residues. Germline CDR1 and CDR2: GTSNPN and SVGIG (reference sequence). V was clipped by 5 bases and J by 0 bases; unmatched bases: 7.

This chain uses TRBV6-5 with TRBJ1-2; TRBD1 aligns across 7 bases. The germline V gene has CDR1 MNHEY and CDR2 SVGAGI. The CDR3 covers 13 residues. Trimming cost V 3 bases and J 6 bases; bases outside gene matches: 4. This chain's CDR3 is CASSYRQGHGYTF. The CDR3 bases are TGTGCCAGCAGTTATCGACAGGGCCATGGCTACACCTTC.

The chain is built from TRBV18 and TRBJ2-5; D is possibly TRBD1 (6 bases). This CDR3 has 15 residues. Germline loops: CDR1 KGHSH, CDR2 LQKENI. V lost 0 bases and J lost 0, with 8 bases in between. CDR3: CASSPPQGNQETQYF. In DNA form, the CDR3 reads TGTGCCAGCTCACCACCGCAGGGGAACCAAGAGACCCAGTACTTC.

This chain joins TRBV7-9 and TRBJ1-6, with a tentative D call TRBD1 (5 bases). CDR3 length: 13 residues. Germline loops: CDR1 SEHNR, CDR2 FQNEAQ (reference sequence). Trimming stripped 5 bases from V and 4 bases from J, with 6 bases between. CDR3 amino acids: CASSGTYNSPLHF. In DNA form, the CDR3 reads TGTGCCAGCAGCGGGACTTATAATTCACCCCTCCACTTT.

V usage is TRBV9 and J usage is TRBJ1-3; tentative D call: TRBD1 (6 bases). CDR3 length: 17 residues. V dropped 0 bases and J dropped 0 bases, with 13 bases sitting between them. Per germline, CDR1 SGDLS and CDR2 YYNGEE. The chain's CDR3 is CASSVGTGTPSGNTIYF. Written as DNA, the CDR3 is TGTGCCAGCAGCGTAGGAACAGGGACACCCTCTGGAAACACCATATATTTT. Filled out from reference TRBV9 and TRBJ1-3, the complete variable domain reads DSGVTQTPKHLITATGQRVTLRCSPRSGDLSVYWYQQSLDQGLQFLIQYYNGEERAKGNILERFSAQQFPDLHSELNLSSLELGDSALYFCASSVGTGTPSGNTIYFGEGSWLTVV.